This T cell receptor beta chain was captured in a study of cytomegalovirus exposure and HLA in healthy donors. The PCR used 60 Vbeta and 13 Jbeta primers. Assay used: immunoSEQ multiplex PCR; TCRdb lists only in-frame clones, some missing. Here the sample spans about 76,000 clones, just over 70% being singletons. The sample was PBMCs. The clonotype comes from a man aged 55 to 70 in good health and CMV-seropositive.

CDR3 region: CASYDHQGAGGYTF. The CDR3 nucleotides read TGTGCCAGTTACGATCACCAGGGGGCGGGAGGCTACACCTTC. The chain combines TRBV28 with TRBJ1-2; 8 nucleotides line up with TRBD1. Germline CDR1 is MDHEN and CDR2 is SYDVKM. The CDR3 loop spans 14 amino acids. With 9 bases clipped from V and 8 bases from J, the junction kept 14 bases outside the gene matches.